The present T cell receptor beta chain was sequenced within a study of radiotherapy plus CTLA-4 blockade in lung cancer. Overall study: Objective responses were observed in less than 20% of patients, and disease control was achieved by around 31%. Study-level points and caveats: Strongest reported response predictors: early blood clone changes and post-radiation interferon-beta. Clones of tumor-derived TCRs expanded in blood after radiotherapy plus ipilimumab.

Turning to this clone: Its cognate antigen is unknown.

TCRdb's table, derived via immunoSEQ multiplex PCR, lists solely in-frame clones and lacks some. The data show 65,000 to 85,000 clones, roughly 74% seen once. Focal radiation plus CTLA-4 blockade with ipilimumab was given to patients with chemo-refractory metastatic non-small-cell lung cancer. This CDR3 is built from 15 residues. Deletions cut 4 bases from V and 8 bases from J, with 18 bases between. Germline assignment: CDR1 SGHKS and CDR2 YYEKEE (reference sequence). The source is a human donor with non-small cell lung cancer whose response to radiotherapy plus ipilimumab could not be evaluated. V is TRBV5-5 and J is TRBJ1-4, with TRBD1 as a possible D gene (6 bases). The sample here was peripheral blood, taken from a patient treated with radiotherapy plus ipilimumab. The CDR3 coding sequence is TGTGCCAGCAGCCCAGGGGAATCGTCGACCGAAAAACTGTTTTTT. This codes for CASSPGESSTEKLFF.